The entry that follows covers one TCR beta chain sequence. Its target is not known. This record belongs to a study of T cell responses to AZD1222 COVID-19 vaccine. Study-level findings and limits: The donor group comprised mostly white British people and more females; the analysis possibly underestimated clonal diversity.

The germline V gene encodes CDR1 SGHTA and CDR2 FQGNSA. V was trimmed by 2 bases and J by 0 bases, leaving 5 bases between them. The CDR3 consists of 13 residues. Sequencing used immunoSEQ multiplex PCR; TCRdb keeps in-frame clones, though not all of them. Among about 100,000 clones listed, about 89% were seen once. The sequence was collected from an adult who received the AZD1222 COVID-19 vaccine. This chain connects TRBV7-2 to TRBJ2-7; D is uncertain. The specimen was peripheral blood, collected 28 days after the second AZD1222 dose. CDR3 amino acids: CASSLRPSYEQYF. The CDR3 DNA is TGTGCCAGCAGCTTAAGGCCCTCCTACGAGCAGTACTTC. The entire variable domain, with the rest obtained from reference TRBV7-2 and TRBJ2-7, is as follows: GAGVSQSPSNKVTEKGKDVELRCDPISGHTALYWYRQSLGQGLEFLIYFQGNSAPDKSGLPSDRFSAERTGGSVSTLTIQRTQQEDSAVYLCASSLRPSYEQYFGPGTRLTVT.